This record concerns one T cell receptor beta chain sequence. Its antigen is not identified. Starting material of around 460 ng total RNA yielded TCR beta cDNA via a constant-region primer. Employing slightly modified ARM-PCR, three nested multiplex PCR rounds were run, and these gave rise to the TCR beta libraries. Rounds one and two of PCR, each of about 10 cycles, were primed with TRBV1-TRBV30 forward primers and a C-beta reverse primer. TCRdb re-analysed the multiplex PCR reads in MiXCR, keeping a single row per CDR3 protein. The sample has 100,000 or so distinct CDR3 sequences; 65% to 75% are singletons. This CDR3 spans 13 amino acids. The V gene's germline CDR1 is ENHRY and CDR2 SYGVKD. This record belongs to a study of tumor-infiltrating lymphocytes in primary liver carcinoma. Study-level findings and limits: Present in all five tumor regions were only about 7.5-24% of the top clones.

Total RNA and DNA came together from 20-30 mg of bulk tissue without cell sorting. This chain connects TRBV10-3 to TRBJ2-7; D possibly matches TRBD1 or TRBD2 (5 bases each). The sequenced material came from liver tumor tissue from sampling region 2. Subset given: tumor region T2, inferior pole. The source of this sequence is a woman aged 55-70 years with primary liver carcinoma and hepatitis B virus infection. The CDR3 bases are TGTGTCATTTCCCCGGGGCCCGATTGTGAGCAGTACTTC. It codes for CVISPGPDCEQYF.